The present T cell receptor (beta chain) was sequenced within a study of cytomegalovirus exposure and HLA in healthy donors. Overall study findings and caveats: Within the 120 or so validation repertoires, first-cohort TCR clusters tended to co-occur, according to a later analysis. A classifier reportedly called cytomegalovirus status with high sensitivity and specificity. It was about 150 TCR beta chains that were listed as cytomegalovirus-associated.

This CDR3 comprises 16 residues. The V and J ends lost 5 bases and 4 bases, in that order; junction bases with no gene match: 11. CDR1 is MNHNY and CDR2 is SVGAGI in the germline V gene (reference sequence). In regard to this clone: The antigen is not known.

Clones were read by immunoSEQ multiplex PCR, and TCRdb kept only the in-frame ones, dropping some. The repertoire includes 150,000 to 200,000 clones, 96% of them detected once, and 0.89% sits in the top ten. The V gene is TRBV6-6, the J gene TRBJ2-5; 9 nucleotides agree with TRBD1. Sequenced material: PBMCs. The TCR sequence derives from a woman aged 18-29 years in good health and CMV-seronegative. The CDR3 protein is CASSGPRDRVSETQYF. In DNA, the CDR3 is TGTGCCAGCAGTGGCCCCCGGGACAGGGTTTCAGAGACCCAGTACTTC.